What follows are 12 T cell receptor beta chains derived from one specimen sequenced in a study of persistence of HIV-infected CD4 T cells. Their specific antigens are unknown. Lysates of CMV-infected fibroblasts at 9 to 10 ug/mL stimulated these cells. Sorting of responding CD4+ T cells relied on upregulated CD40 ligand together with CD69. The libraries were made with immunoSEQ version 4 in survey mode. Produced via immunoSEQ multiplex PCR; TCRdb's table is partial and in-frame only. The data hold about 20,000 clones, with about four fifths observed a single time. The sequences come from CD4+ T cells sorted from PBMCs after approximately 20-hour stimulation, collected from a patient who received antiretroviral therapy. Receptors originate from an adult man with HIV who was CMV-seropositive.

This sequence joins TRBV27 and TRBJ2-6, with 7 bases aligning to TRBD2. CDR1 and CDR2 from the germline V gene are MNHEY and SMNVEV (reference sequence). CDR3 size: 16 residues. The trim removed 3 bases at V and 3 bases at J, leaving 5 bases unmatched. CDR3 in DNA: TGTGCCAGCAGTTTGAAGGGGAGGGGTGGGGCCAACGTCCTGACTTTC. This encodes CASSLKGRGGANVLTF. Full variable domain (remainder filled in from reference TRBV27 and TRBJ2-6): EAQVTQNPRYLITVTGKKLTVTCSQNMNHEYMSWYRQDPGLGLRQIYYSMNVEVTDKGDVPEGYKVSRKEKRNFPLILESPSPNQTSLYFCASSLKGRGGANVLTFGAGSRLTVL.

The chain has TRBV1 and TRBJ2-2; the table's D call, TRBD2, was not checked against the DNA. TRBV1 is flagged as a pseudogene. The CDR3 totals 15 residues. CDR3 region: CTSSQARLNTGELFF. As DNA, the CDR3 is TGCACCAGCAGCCAAGCCCGCCTAAACACCGGGGAGCTGTTTTTT.

The chain carries TRBV19 and TRBJ2-1; a weak D match, TRBD2 (5 bases). The CDR3 is 13 residues long. Per the germline V gene, CDR1 is LNHDA and CDR2 is SQIVND (reference sequence). The CDR3 reads CATRASIYNEQFF. As DNA, the CDR3 is TGTGCTACGCGGGCCAGTATCTACAATGAGCAGTTCTTC.

V usage is TRBV5-5 and J usage is TRBJ2-6; D call uncertain. Per germline, CDR1 SGHKS and CDR2 YYEKEE (reference sequence). There are 16 residues in the CDR3. Deletions cut 6 bases from V and 2 bases from J, with 15 bases between. The CDR3, as DNA: TGTGCCAGCAACCTCCTAAAGGCTGCTGGGGCCAACGTCCTGACTTTC. Translated: CASNLLKAAGANVLTF.

The V call is TRBV18, the J call TRBJ2-1, with a tentative D call TRBD1 (6 bases). This CDR3 spans 15 amino acids. Germline loops: CDR1 KGHSH, CDR2 LQKENI. Trimming removed 3 bases at V and 3 bases at J, with 12 bases between. The CDR3 reads CASSPGALGYNEQFF. DNA of the CDR3: TGTGCCAGCTCACCGGGGGCGTTGGGCTACAATGAGCAGTTCTTC.

V usage is TRBV24-1 and J usage is TRBJ2-1; TRBD1 might be the D (6 bases). Trimming stripped 3 bases from V and 2 bases from J, with 13 bases between. The CDR3 length is 16 residues. Looked up from germline, CDR1 is KGHDR and CDR2 is SFDVKD. Here the CDR3 reads CATSDAPRGTYNEQFF. The CDR3 nucleotides read TGTGCCACCAGTGATGCCCCCAGGGGAACCTACAATGAGCAGTTCTTC.

The chain is built from TRBV6-1 and TRBJ2-7; TRBD1 matches at 7 bases. CDR3 size: 14 residues. Germline V CDR1 and CDR2: MNHNS, SASEGT. V lost 1 base and J lost 1; bases outside the gene matches: 1. CDR3 amino acids: CASSEGRGSYEQYF. The CDR3, as DNA: TGTGCCAGCAGTGAAGGCAGGGGGTCCTACGAGCAGTACTTC.

The rearrangement joins TRBV5-1 to TRBJ2-7, with 9 bases identical to TRBD1. After removal of 4 bases from V and 5 bases from J, the junction contained 1 base not matched to a gene. Per germline, CDR1 SGHRS and CDR2 YFSETQ. The CDR3 sequence is 12 residues long. The CDR3, as DNA: TGCGCCAGCAGCCGGGACAGGGACGAGCAGTACTTC. Encoded protein: CASSRDRDEQYF. Full variable domain (outside the CDR3, taken from reference TRBV5-1 and TRBJ2-7): KAGVTQTPRYLIKTRGQQVTLSCSPISGHRSVSWYQQTPGQGLQFLFEYFSETQRNKGNFPGRFSGRQFSNSRSEMNVSTLELGDSALYLCASSRDRDEQYFGPGTRLTVT.

The chain combines TRBV5-1 with TRBJ2-3; D is ambiguous. CDR1 is SGHRS, CDR2 YFSETQ, per germline. The length of the CDR3 is 15 residues. V lost 0 bases and J 1 base, leaving 9 bases between the germline ends. CDR3 DNA: TGCGCCAGCAGCTTGGCCGGCAGAGGCACAGATACGCAGTATTTT. Translation: CASSLAGRGTDTQYF.

The chain couples TRBV19 to TRBJ2-2; a weak D match, TRBD1 (5 bases). CDR1 is LNHDA and CDR2 is SQIVND in the germline V gene (reference sequence). Trimming shortened V by 5 bases and J by 4 bases, and 17 bases separated the two germline ends. This CDR3 spans 16 amino acids. CDR3 nucleotide sequence: TGTGCCAGTAGTCCCTCGAGGCAGGGTGCCACCGGGGAGCTGTTTTTT. Protein product: CASSPSRQGATGELFF.

This clone qualifies as medium-sized. The V gene is TRBV3-1 (or the pseudogene TRBV3-2), the J gene TRBJ1-3; no definite D call. This CDR3 is 14 amino acids long. The germline V gene has CDR1 LGHDT and CDR2 YNNKEL (reference sequence). The V gene lost 4 bases and the J gene lost 4 bases, with 11 bases spanning the gap. Here the CDR3 reads CASSPYPGGNTIYF. The CDR3 bases are TGTGCCAGCAGCCCCTACCCCGGAGGAAACACCATATATTTT.

The CDR3 DNA is TGCGCCAGCAGCTTGGGGGACCTACCCAGTCTTGAAGCTTTCTTT. As protein: CASSLGDLPSLEAFF. This chain uses TRBV5-1 with TRBJ1-1, with a weak D call TRBD1 (5 bases). Germline CDR1 reads SGHRS; CDR2 reads YFSETQ. V lost 0 bases, J lost 7 bases, and 16 bases lay in between. The CDR3 contains 15 residues.